The TCR beta chain described here comes from a study of Graves' ophthalmopathy and Graves' hyperthyroidism. This CDR3 is built from 16 residues. Deletions cut 6 bases from V and 2 bases from J, with 17 bases between. Germline V gives CDR1 SGDLS, CDR2 YYNGEE. Scientists amplified the TCR beta CDR3 regions from RNA transcripts. The first-round RT-PCR employed HTBI primers together with the Qiagen OneStep RT-PCR kit. A multiplex PCR was then performed as the second round. TCRdb reanalysed the multiplex PCR reads using MiXCR and keeps one entry per CDR3 protein. This table has approximately 540,000 distinct CDR3 sequences, about two fifths appearing once. With regard to this clonotype: This may be a read error, as it is one base from a much larger clone.

The specimen sequenced was peripheral blood or thyroid tissue (not recorded which). The TCR was taken from an adult man with Graves' hyperthyroidism. The chain uses TRBV9 and TRBJ2-2, with D perhaps assigned TRBD1 or TRBD2 (6 bases each). The CDR3 region is CASNGGGTRNTGELFF. CDR3 DNA sequence: TGTGCCAGCAACGGCGGAGGGACACGAAACACCGGGGAGCTGTTTTTT. Full variable domain (outside the CDR3, taken from reference TRBV9 and TRBJ2-2): DSGVTQTPKHLITATGQRVTLRCSPRSGDLSVYWYQQSLDQGLQFLIQYYNGEERAKGNILERFSAQQFPDLHSELNLSSLELGDSALYFCASNGGGTRNTGELFFGEGSRLTVL.